The present entry profiles one T cell receptor (beta chain) with its context. TCRdb's table, derived via immunoSEQ multiplex PCR, lists solely in-frame clones and lacks some. The table lists approximately 130,000 clones, 75% to 90% of them singletons, with approximately 20% in the top ten. Participant ages covered roughly 18 to 89 years across some 25 US areas. The data stem from a study of blood T cell repertoires in COVID-19. Overall study context: The analysed material was cDNA or gDNA that came from T cells, B-cell-depleted T cells, or PBMCs.

The V end was cut by 0 bases, the J end by 0 bases, with 12 bases between. The CDR3 extends over 17 amino acids. Germline CDR1 LNHNV, CDR2 YYDKDF (reference sequence). The chain couples TRBV15 to TRBJ1-3; D unclear. The TCR sequence derives from a man aged 30-40 years who had recovered from COVID-19. Material for sequencing was PBMCs or T cells enriched from blood (not recorded which). The CDR3 DNA is TGTGCCACCAGCAGAGAAGGCGCGGTGAACTCTGGAAACACCATATATTTT. Translation gives CATSREGAVNSGNTIYF.